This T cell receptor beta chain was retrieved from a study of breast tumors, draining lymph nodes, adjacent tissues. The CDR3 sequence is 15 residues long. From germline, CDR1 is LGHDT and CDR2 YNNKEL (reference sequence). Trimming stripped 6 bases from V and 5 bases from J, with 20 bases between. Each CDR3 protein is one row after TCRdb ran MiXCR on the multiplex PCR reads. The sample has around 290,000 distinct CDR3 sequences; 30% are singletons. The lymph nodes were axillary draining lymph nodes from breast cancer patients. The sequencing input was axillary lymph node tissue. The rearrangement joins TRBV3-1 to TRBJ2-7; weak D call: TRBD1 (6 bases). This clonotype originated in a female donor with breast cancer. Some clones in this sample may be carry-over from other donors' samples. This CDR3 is CASSQQGFGSHEQYF. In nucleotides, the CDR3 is TGTGCCAGCAGTCAACAGGGATTCGGCTCACACGAGCAGTACTTC.